This T cell receptor (beta chain) comes out of a study of breast tumors, draining lymph nodes, adjacent tissues. Study-wide results and caveats: Data fit most tumor T cells coming from lymph node, expanding in tumor. That most tumor T cells come from lymph nodes remained unproven. Tumor and nontumor repertoires were significantly more similar in luminal-like than in basal-like breast cancer. Tumors had less TCR diversity than lymph nodes, more than nontumor tissue.

TCRdb independently ran MiXCR on the multiplex PCR reads; one entry per CDR3 protein. The table has more than 15,000 distinct CDR3 sequences, around 60% seen once. Concerning this clonotype: Its target is not known. Since no conserved phenylalanine or tryptophan closes the CDR3, a read error is the likely cause. The DNA is left out, because the CDR3 cannot be placed on it with certainty; the CDR3 is given as TCRdb lists it.

What was sequenced was tumor-adjacent breast tissue. The receptor was derived from a female donor with breast cancer. Some clones in this sample may be carry-over from other donors' samples.

The CDR3 loop is CASSSLSSG. J is TRBJ2-6 and V is TRBV5-1; TRBD2 is the table's D call and was not checked against the DNA. Counting both end residues, the CDR3 totals 9 amino acids. Germline V gene sequence: CDR1 SGHRS, CDR2 YFSETQ.